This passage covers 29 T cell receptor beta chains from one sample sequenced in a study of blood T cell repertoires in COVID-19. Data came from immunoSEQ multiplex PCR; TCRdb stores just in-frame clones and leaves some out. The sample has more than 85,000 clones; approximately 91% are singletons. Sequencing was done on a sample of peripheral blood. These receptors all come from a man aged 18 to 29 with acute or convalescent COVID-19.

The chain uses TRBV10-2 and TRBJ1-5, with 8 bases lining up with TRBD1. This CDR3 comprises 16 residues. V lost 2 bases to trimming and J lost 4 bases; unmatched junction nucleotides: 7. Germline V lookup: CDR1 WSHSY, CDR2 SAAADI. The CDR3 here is CASSEGRTGRNQPQHF. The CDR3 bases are TGCGCCAGCAGTGAGGGCCGGACAGGGAGGAATCAGCCCCAGCATTTT.

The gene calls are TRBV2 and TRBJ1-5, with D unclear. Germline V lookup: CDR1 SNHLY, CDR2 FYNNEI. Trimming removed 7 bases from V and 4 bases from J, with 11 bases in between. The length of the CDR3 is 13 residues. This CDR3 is CASMAGPNQPQHF. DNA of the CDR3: TGTGCCAGCATGGCAGGTCCGAATCAGCCCCAGCATTTT. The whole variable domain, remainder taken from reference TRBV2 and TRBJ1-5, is EPEVTQTPSHQVTQMGQEVILRCVPISNHLYFYWYRQILGQKVEFLVSFYNNEISEKSEIFDDQFSVERPDGSNFTLKIRSTKLEDSAMYFCASMAGPNQPQHFGDGTRLSIL.

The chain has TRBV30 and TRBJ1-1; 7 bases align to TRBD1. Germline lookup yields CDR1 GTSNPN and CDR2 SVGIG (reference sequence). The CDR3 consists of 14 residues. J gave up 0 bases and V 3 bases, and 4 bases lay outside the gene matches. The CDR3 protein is CAWRGQTLNTEAFF. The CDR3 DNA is TGTGCCTGGAGGGGACAGACATTGAACACTGAAGCTTTCTTT. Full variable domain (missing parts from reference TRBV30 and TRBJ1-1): SQTIHQWPATLVQPVGSPLSLECTVEGTSNPNLYWYRQAAGRGLQLLFYSVGIGQISSEVPQNLSASRPQDRQFILSSKKLLLSDSGFYLCAWRGQTLNTEAFFGQGTRLTVV.

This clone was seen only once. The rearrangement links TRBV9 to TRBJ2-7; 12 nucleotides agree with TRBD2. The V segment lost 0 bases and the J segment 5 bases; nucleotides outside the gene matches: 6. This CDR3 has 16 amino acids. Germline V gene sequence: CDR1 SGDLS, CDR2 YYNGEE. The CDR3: CASSVDLAGGLDEQYF. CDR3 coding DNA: TGTGCCAGCAGCGTAGATCTAGCGGGGGGGCTTGACGAGCAGTACTTC.

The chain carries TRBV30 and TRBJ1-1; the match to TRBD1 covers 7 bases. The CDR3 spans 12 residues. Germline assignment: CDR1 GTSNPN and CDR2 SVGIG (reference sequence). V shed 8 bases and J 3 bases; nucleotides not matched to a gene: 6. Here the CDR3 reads CALDRADTEAFF. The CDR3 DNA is TGTGCCCTCGACAGGGCGGACACTGAAGCTTTCTTT.

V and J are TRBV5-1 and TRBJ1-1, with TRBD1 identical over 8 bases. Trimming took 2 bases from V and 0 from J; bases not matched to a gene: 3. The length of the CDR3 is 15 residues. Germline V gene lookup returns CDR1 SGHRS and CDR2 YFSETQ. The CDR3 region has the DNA TGCGCCAGCAGCTTTCAGGGGGCACTGAACACTGAAGCTTTCTTT. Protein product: CASSFQGALNTEAFF.

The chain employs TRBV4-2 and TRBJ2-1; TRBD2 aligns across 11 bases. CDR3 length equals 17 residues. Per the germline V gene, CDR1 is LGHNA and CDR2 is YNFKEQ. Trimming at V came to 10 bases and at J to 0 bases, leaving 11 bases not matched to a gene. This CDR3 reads CATGVAGGLSSYNEQFF. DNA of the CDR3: TGTGCCACCGGGGTAGCGGGAGGGCTAAGCTCCTACAATGAGCAGTTCTTC.

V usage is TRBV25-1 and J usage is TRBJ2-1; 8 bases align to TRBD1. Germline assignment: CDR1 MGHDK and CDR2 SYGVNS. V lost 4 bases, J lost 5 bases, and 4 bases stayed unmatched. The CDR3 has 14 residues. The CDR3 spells CASSALTGDNEQFF. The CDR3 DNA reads TGTGCCAGCAGTGCGCTGACAGGGGACAATGAGCAGTTCTTC.

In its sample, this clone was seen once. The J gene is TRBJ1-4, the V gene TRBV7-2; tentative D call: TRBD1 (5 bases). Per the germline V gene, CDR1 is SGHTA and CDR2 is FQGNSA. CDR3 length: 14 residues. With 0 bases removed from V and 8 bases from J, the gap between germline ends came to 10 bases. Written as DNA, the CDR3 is TGTGCCAGCAGCTTAGCGGGTCGGGGGGAAAAACTGTTTTTT. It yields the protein CASSLAGRGEKLFF.

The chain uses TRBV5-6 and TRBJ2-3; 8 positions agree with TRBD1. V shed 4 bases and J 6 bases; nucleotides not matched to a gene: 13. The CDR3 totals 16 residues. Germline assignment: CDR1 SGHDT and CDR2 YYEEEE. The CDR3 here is CASSPDRVRLVDTQYF. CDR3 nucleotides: TGTGCCAGCAGCCCGGACAGGGTAAGGCTGGTCGATACGCAGTATTTT.

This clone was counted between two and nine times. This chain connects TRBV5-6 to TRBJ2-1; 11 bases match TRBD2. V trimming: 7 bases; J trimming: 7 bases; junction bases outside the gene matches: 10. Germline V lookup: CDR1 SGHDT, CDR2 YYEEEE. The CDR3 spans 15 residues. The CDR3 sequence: CASEPGTSGTNEQFF. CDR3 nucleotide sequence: TGTGCCAGCGAACCCGGGACTAGCGGTACTAATGAGCAGTTCTTC. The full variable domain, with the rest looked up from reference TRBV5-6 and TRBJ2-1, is DAGVTQSPTHLIKTRGQQVTLRCSPKSGHDTVSWYQQALGQGPQFIFQYYEEEERQRGNFPDRFSGHQFPNYSSELNVNALLLGDSALYLCASEPGTSGTNEQFFGPGTRLTVL.

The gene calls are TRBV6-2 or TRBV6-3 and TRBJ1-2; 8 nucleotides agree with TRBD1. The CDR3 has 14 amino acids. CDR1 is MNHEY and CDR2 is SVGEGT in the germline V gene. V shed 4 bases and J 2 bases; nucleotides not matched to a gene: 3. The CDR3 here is CASSSRTGNYGYTF. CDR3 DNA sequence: TGTGCCAGCAGTTCCCGGACAGGGAACTATGGCTACACCTTC.

The CDR3 spells CASSLRGGVPSYGYTF. In DNA form, the CDR3 reads TGTGCCAGCAGTTTACGGGGAGGGGTCCCCAGCTATGGCTACACCTTC. The chain couples TRBV27 to TRBJ1-2, with D possibly TRBD1 on 5 matching bases. The V end was cut by 2 bases, the J end by 4 bases, with 17 bases between. This CDR3 spans 16 amino acids. CDR1 and CDR2 from the germline V gene are MNHEY and SMNVEV (reference sequence).

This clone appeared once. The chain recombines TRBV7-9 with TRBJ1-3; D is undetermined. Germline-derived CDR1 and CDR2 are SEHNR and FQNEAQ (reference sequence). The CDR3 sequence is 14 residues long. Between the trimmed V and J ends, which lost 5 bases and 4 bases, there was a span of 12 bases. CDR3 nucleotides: TGTGCCAGCAGCCGAACAGACGACGGAAACACCATATATTTT. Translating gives CASSRTDDGNTIYF.

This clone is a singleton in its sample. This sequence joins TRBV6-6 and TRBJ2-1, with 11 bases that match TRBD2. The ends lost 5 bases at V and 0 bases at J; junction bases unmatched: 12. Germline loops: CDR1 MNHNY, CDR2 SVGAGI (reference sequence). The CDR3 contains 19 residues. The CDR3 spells CASSPRGLAEHSSYNEQFF. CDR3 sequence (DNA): TGTGCCAGCAGTCCCCGGGGACTAGCGGAGCATAGCTCCTACAATGAGCAGTTCTTC.

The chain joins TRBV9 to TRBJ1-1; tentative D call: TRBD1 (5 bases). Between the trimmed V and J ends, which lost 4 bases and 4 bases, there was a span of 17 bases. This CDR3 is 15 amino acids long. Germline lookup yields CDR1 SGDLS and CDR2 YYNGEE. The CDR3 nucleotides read TGTGCCAGCAGCCCCTCGTCGGGGCGGGGCACTGAAGCTTTCTTT. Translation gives CASSPSSGRGTEAFF.

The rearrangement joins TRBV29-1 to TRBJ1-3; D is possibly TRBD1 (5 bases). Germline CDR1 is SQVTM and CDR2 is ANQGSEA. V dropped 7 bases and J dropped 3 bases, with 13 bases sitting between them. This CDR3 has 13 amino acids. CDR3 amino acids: CSGGPGYGNTIYF. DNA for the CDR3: TGCAGCGGTGGGCCAGGGTATGGAAACACCATATATTTT.

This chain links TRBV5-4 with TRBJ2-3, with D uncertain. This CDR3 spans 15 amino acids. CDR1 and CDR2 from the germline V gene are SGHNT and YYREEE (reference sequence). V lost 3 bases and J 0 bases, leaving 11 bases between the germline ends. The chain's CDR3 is CASSSPTESTDTQYF. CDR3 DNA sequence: TGTGCCAGCAGCTCGCCAACGGAGAGCACAGATACGCAGTATTTT.

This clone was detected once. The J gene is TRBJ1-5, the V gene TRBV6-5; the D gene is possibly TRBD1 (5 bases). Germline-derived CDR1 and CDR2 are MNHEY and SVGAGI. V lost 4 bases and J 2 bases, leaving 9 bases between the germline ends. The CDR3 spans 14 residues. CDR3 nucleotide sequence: TGTGCCAGCAGTTCAGGGTTTGGCAATCAGCCCCAGCATTTT. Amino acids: CASSSGFGNQPQHF.

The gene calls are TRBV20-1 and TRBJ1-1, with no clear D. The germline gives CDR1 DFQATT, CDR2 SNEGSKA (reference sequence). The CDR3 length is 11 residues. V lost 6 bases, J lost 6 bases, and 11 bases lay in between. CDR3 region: CSAPRRAEAFF. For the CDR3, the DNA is TGCAGTGCCCCCCGGCGGGCTGAAGCTTTCTTT.

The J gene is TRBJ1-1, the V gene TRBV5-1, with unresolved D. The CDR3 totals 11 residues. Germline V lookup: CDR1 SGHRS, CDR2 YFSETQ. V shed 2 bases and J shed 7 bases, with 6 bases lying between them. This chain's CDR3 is CASSFGGEAFF. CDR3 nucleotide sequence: TGCGCCAGCAGCTTCGGAGGTGAAGCTTTCTTT.

The CDR3 DNA reads as TGTGCCAGCAGTGACTTCCCGCAGCCCCAGCATTTT. Its protein is CASSDFPQPQHF. The chain links TRBV2 to TRBJ1-5; no firm D call. Germline CDR1 and CDR2: SNHLY and FYNNEI. The CDR3 is 12 amino acids. V was clipped by 3 bases and J by 7 bases, with 7 bases between them.

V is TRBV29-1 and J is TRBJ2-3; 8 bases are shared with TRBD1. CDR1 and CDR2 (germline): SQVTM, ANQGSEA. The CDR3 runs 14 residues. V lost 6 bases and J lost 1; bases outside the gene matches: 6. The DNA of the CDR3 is TGCAGCGTCCGACAGGGGTTGGGCACAGATACGCAGTATTTT. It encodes CSVRQGLGTDTQYF.

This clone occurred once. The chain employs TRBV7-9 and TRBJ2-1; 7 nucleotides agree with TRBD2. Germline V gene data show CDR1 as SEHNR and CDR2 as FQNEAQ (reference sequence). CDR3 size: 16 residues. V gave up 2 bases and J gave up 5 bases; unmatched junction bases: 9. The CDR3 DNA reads TGTGCCAGCAGCTTAAGTAGGGGCGGGAGCGACAATGAGCAGTTCTTC. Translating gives CASSLSRGGSDNEQFF.

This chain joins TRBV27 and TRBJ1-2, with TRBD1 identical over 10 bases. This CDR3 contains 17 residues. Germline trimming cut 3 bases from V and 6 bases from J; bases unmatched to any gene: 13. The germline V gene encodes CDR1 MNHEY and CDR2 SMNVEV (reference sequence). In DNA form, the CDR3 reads TGTGCCAGCAGTTTTCTCTCCGGGACAGGGGCTGGGGATGGCTACACCTTC. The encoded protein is CASSFLSGTGAGDGYTF.

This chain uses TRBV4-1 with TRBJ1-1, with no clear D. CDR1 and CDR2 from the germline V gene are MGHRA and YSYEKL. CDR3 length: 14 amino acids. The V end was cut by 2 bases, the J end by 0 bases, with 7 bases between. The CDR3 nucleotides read TGCGCCAGCAGCCAAAACAGAATGAACACTGAAGCTTTCTTT. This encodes CASSQNRMNTEAFF.

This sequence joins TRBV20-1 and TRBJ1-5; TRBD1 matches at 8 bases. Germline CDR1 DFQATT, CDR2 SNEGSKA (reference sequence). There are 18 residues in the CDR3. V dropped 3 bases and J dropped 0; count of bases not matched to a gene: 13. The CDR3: CSASPSWTGPYSNQPQHF. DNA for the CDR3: TGCAGTGCTAGTCCTTCCTGGACAGGGCCCTATAGCAATCAGCCCCAGCATTTT.

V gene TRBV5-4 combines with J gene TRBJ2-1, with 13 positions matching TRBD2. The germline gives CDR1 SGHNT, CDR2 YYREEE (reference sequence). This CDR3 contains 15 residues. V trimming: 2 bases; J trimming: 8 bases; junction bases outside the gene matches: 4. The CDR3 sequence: CASSFRTSGRDEQFF. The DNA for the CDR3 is TGTGCCAGCAGCTTCCGGACTAGCGGGAGAGATGAGCAGTTCTTC.

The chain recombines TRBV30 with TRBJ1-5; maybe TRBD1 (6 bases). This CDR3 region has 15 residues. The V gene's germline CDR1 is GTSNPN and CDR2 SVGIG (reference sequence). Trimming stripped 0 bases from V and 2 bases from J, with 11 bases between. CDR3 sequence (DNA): TGTGCCTGGAGTGTAAGAGGGGGTGGCAATCAGCCCCAGCATTTT. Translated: CAWSVRGGGNQPQHF.